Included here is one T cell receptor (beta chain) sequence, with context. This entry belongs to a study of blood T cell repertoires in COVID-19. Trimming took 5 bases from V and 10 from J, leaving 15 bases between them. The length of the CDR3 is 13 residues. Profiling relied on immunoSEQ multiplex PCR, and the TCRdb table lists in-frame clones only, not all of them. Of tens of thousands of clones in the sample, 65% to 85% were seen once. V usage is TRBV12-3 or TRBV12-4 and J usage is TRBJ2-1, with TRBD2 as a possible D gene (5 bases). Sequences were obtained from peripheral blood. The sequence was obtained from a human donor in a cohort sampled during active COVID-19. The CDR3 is CASSTRLLGEQFF. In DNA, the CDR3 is TGTGCCAGCAGTACCAGACTATTGGGCGAGCAGTTCTTC.